The 27 T cell receptor beta chains presented below share a single source sample, sequenced in a study of T cell responses to AZD1222 COVID-19 vaccine. Measured with immunoSEQ multiplex PCR; TCRdb has only the in-frame clones, and not every one. The sample gives 75,000 to 100,000 clones, about nine tenths of which show up once; about 26% is in the top ten. The input for sequencing was peripheral blood, taken on day 0 of AZD1222 vaccination. The receptors here all came from an adult in good health.

This clone was found once. The CDR3 DNA sequence: TGTGCCAGCTCACCACCGACTAGTTCCCCAGATACGCAGTATTTT. This encodes CASSPPTSSPDTQYF. This chain uses TRBV18 with TRBJ2-3; TRBD2 might be the D (6 bases). The CDR3 is 15 amino acids. Germline values: CDR1 KGHSH, CDR2 LQKENI. V lost 0 bases and J lost 4, with 11 bases in between.

This rearrangement joins TRBV9 to TRBJ2-7; D is perhaps TRBD1 (6 bases). Trimming took 5 bases from V and 5 from J, leaving 20 bases between them. This CDR3 is built from 15 residues. CDR1 SGDLS and CDR2 YYNGEE come from the germline V gene. In nucleotides, the CDR3 is TGTGCCAGCAGTCTATCGGACAGCCGCTTTGACGAGCAGTACTTC. It translates to CASSLSDSRFDEQYF.

This clone was recorded only once. DNA of the CDR3: TGTGCCAGCACTGGGACAGGGGTTGGTTCCTATAATTCACCCCTCCACTTT. Protein sequence: CASTGTGVGSYNSPLHF. The chain couples TRBV2 to TRBJ1-6; 10 nucleotides agree with TRBD1. The germline V gene has CDR1 SNHLY and CDR2 FYNNEI. V was pared by 7 bases and J by 1 base, with 7 bases of the junction left unmatched. The CDR3 consists of 17 residues.

The chain uses TRBV9 and TRBJ2-5, with 7 bases fitting TRBD2. The CDR3 is made up of 16 amino acids. Germline-derived CDR1 and CDR2 are SGDLS and YYNGEE. Trimming cost V 4 bases and J 1 base; bases outside gene matches: 10. CDR3 residues: CASSPMGSGTQETQYF. The DNA of the CDR3 is TGTGCCAGCAGCCCCATGGGCAGCGGGACCCAAGAGACCCAGTACTTC.

This clone was recorded once. The chain couples TRBV6-5 to TRBJ1-2; no reliable D call. V was trimmed by 6 bases and J by 3 bases, leaving 8 bases between them. Germline lookup yields CDR1 MNHEY and CDR2 SVGAGI. CDR3 length: 12 amino acids. The CDR3: CASRKWDYGYTF. CDR3 DNA sequence: TGTGCCAGCAGGAAATGGGACTATGGCTACACCTTC.

The V gene is TRBV9, the J gene TRBJ2-1; the match to TRBD2 covers 10 bases. Per germline, CDR1 SGDLS and CDR2 YYNGEE. The CDR3 loop spans 15 amino acids. V shed 0 bases and J 7 bases; nucleotides not matched to a gene: 4. Here the CDR3 reads CASSVASGRGNEQFF. For the CDR3, the DNA is TGTGCCAGCAGCGTAGCCAGCGGGAGGGGGAATGAGCAGTTCTTC.

The CDR3 DNA reads TGTGCCAGCAGCTTAGGAGAAGCAGGTGACGGCTACACCTTC. This encodes CASSLGEAGDGYTF. This sequence joins TRBV7-9 and TRBJ1-2; D unresolved. The V gene's germline CDR1 is SEHNR and CDR2 FQNEAQ (reference sequence). The length of the CDR3 is 14 residues. V shed 1 base and J shed 8 bases, with 14 bases lying between them.

V is TRBV3-1 (or the pseudogene TRBV3-2) and J is TRBJ2-7, with TRBD1 matching 9 bases. The J segment lost 4 bases and the V segment lost 2 bases, leaving 3 bases of the junction unmatched. This CDR3 contains 14 residues. Germline V CDR1 and CDR2: LGHDT, YNNKEL (reference sequence). CDR3 sequence: CASSQRDRVYEQYF. CDR3 nucleotides: TGTGCCAGCAGCCAACGGGACAGGGTATACGAGCAGTACTTC.

The CDR3 spells CASSRGPYNEQFF. The CDR3 region has the DNA TGTGCCAGTAGCAGGGGACCATACAATGAGCAGTTCTTC. The chain is built from TRBV19 and TRBJ2-1; TRBD1 might be the D (6 bases). Germline V gives CDR1 LNHDA, CDR2 SQIVND (reference sequence). V was clipped by 6 bases and J by 4 bases, with 10 bases between them. The CDR3 spans 13 residues.

The gene calls are TRBV4-1 and TRBJ1-2; perhaps TRBD1 as D (5 bases). CDR3 length equals 14 residues. Between the trimmed V and J ends, which lost 0 bases and 8 bases, there was a span of 13 bases. CDR1 and CDR2 (germline): MGHRA, YSYEKL. CDR3 in DNA: TGCGCCAGCAGCCAAGATCTCTATACAGGCGGCTACACCTTC. This codes for CASSQDLYTGGYTF.

The chain uses TRBV3-1 (or the pseudogene TRBV3-2) and TRBJ1-3; possible D gene TRBD1, 6 bases. V was shortened by 2 bases and J by 4 bases, with 15 bases between the two germline ends. Germline assignment: CDR1 LGHDT and CDR2 YNNKEL (reference sequence). CDR3 length equals 16 residues. In nucleotides, the CDR3 is TGTGCCAGCAGCCAAAGGGGGGGGCTCTCGGGAAACACCATATATTTT. Protein sequence: CASSQRGGLSGNTIYF.

The chain has TRBV15 and TRBJ1-2; 12 bases are a match to TRBD1. V dropped 2 bases and J dropped 4; count of bases not matched to a gene: 2. The CDR3 covers 15 residues. CDR1 is LNHNV, CDR2 YYDKDF, per germline (reference sequence). The CDR3 spells CATSRTGQGAYGYTF. CDR3 coding DNA: TGTGCCACCAGCAGAACGGGACAGGGGGCCTATGGCTACACCTTC. The complete variable domain, with remaining parts taken from reference TRBV15 and TRBJ1-2, reads DAMVIQNPRYQVTQFGKPVTLSCSQTLNHNVMYWYQQKSSQAPKLLFHYYDKDFNNEADTPDNFQSRRPNTSFCFLDIRSPGLGDTAMYLCATSRTGQGAYGYTFGSGTRLTVV.

The chain recombines TRBV5-6 with TRBJ1-6; no firm D call. Germline loops: CDR1 SGHDT, CDR2 YYEEEE. V lost 5 bases and J 7 bases, leaving 16 bases between the germline ends. The CDR3 loop spans 15 amino acids. CDR3 region: CASRPRVVQNSPLHF. For the CDR3, the DNA is TGTGCCAGCAGGCCAAGGGTCGTTCAGAATTCACCCCTCCACTTT.

This chain links TRBV28 with TRBJ1-5; TRBD1 might be the D (5 bases). The CDR3 consists of 13 residues. Trimming cost V 4 bases and J 6 bases, with 10 bases left between them. Per germline, CDR1 MDHEN and CDR2 SYDVKM. This CDR3 is CASSWGGTQPQHF. CDR3 nucleotide sequence: TGTGCCAGCAGTTGGGGGGGTACTCAGCCCCAGCATTTT.

To note about this clone: Other DNA sequences in the sample encode the same CDR3. This chain joins TRBV29-1 and TRBJ2-3; the D is unclear. Germline V gene data show CDR1 as SQVTM and CDR2 as ANQGSEA. There are 13 residues in the CDR3. Trimming shortened V by 4 bases and J by 0 bases, and 8 bases separated the two germline ends. The CDR3 region is CSVGGPSTDTQYF. The CDR3 coding sequence is TGCAGCGTTGGTGGGCCCAGCACAGATACGCAGTATTTT.

This rearrangement joins TRBV7-2 to TRBJ2-7; D might be TRBD1 or TRBD2, each matching 6 bases. The CDR3 has 14 amino acids. Per the germline V gene, CDR1 is SGHTA and CDR2 is FQGNSA. Trimming stripped 5 bases from V and 2 bases from J, with 13 bases between. The CDR3 loop reads CASSPGDLAYEQYF. Written as DNA, the CDR3 is TGTGCCAGCAGCCCAGGGGACTTAGCCTACGAGCAGTACTTC.

The chain couples TRBV30 to TRBJ1-4, with TRBD1 identical over 11 bases. Unmatched junction bases numbered 3, after V lost 5 bases and J lost 7 bases. The CDR3 runs 13 residues. Germline lookup yields CDR1 GTSNPN and CDR2 SVGIG (reference sequence). CDR3 DNA sequence: TGTGCCTGGGATGGGACAGGGGGTGAAAAACTGTTTTTT. Translation gives CAWDGTGGEKLFF.

This clone occurred once. The V call is TRBV7-9, the J call TRBJ2-5; 7 bases are a match to TRBD1. V was pared by 1 base and J by 4 bases, with 6 bases of the junction left unmatched. Germline CDR1 is SEHNR and CDR2 is FQNEAQ (reference sequence). CDR3 size: 15 residues. The CDR3 is CASSLEPGGRETQYF. The CDR3, as DNA: TGTGCCAGCAGCTTAGAGCCAGGGGGAAGAGAGACCCAGTACTTC.

The chain combines TRBV7-2 with TRBJ1-2; 8 bases line up with TRBD1. J was trimmed by 6 bases and V by 2 bases; bases with no gene match: 8. Germline assignment: CDR1 SGHTA and CDR2 FQGNSA. CDR3 length equals 15 residues. As DNA, the CDR3 is TGTGCCAGCAGCTTACGACGAGCAGGGGGCGATGGCTACACCTTC. This translates into CASSLRRAGGDGYTF. The whole variable domain, remainder taken from reference TRBV7-2 and TRBJ1-2, is GAGVSQSPSNKVTEKGKDVELRCDPISGHTALYWYRQSLGQGLEFLIYFQGNSAPDKSGLPSDRFSAERTGGSVSTLTIQRTQQEDSAVYLCASSLRRAGGDGYTFGSGTRLTVV.

V usage is TRBV11-3 and J usage is TRBJ2-7, with TRBD1 identical over 10 bases. Germline CDR1 and CDR2: SGHNT and YENEEA. V gave up 4 bases and J gave up 0 bases; unmatched junction bases: 3. This CDR3 has 15 amino acids. CDR3: CASSSWTGGSYEQYF. The CDR3 DNA sequence: TGTGCCAGCAGCTCCTGGACAGGGGGCTCCTACGAGCAGTACTTC.

The chain employs TRBV4-2 and TRBJ2-2; D may be TRBD2 (6 bases). V lost 0 bases and J lost 1, with 12 bases in between. The CDR3 consists of 17 residues. Per germline, CDR1 LGHNA and CDR2 YNFKEQ. The CDR3 loop is CASSQENHGGNTGELFF. DNA for the CDR3: TGTGCCAGCAGCCAAGAAAATCACGGGGGGAACACCGGGGAGCTGTTTTTT.

V and J are TRBV24-1 and TRBJ2-5; 7 bases are shared with TRBD1. Looked up from germline, CDR1 is KGHDR and CDR2 is SFDVKD. V shed 0 bases and J 5 bases; nucleotides not matched to a gene: 5. The CDR3 length is 15 residues. The CDR3 DNA follows: TGTGCCACCAGTGATTTGAGAGGGGGCGTGGAGACCCAGTACTTC. Translation gives CATSDLRGGVETQYF.

The rearrangement uses TRBV4-1 and TRBJ2-7; D uncertain. V shed 1 base and J shed 3 bases, with 28 bases lying between them. This CDR3 region has 20 residues. Germline lookup yields CDR1 MGHRA and CDR2 YSYEKL. The CDR3 DNA sequence: TGCGCCAGCAGCCAAGTATCTGGGATCCTTATGCCGCTGTTAGTCTACGAGCAGTACTTC. It codes for CASSQVSGILMPLLVYEQYF.

This chain uses TRBV5-8 with TRBJ2-7; TRBD1 might be the D (6 bases). V shed 0 bases and J shed 7 bases, with 11 bases lying between them. There are 13 residues in the CDR3. Germline V gene sequence: CDR1 SGHTS, CDR2 YDEGEE. CDR3 bases: TGTGCCAGCAGCTTGGACAGGGTTGAAGAGCAGTACTTC. It translates to CASSLDRVEEQYF. Filled out from reference TRBV5-8 and TRBJ2-7, the complete variable domain reads EAGVTQSPTHLIKTRGQQATLRCSPISGHTSVYWYQQALGLGLQFLLWYDEGEERNRGNFPPRFSGRQFPNYSSELNVNALELEDSALYLCASSLDRVEEQYFGPGTRLTVT.

CDR3 in DNA: TGTGCCAGCAGTCGGAGCGGGGAAACAGATACGCAGTATTTT. It translates to CASSRSGETDTQYF. The chain has TRBV6-4 and TRBJ2-3; TRBD2 agrees at 7 bases. This CDR3 spans 14 amino acids. Unmatched junction bases numbered 5, after V lost 5 bases and J lost 3 bases. CDR1 MRHNA and CDR2 SNTAGT come from the germline V gene.

V usage is TRBV7-8 and J usage is TRBJ2-7; 10 bases map to TRBD1. V was pared by 1 base and J by 1 base, with 1 base of the junction left unmatched. Germline V gene data show CDR1 as SGHVS and CDR2 as FQNEAQ. There are 15 residues in the CDR3. In nucleotides, the CDR3 is TGTGCCAGCAGCTTAGGGGACAGGGGTTCCTACGAGCAGTACTTC. Its protein product is CASSLGDRGSYEQYF.

The chain carries TRBV28 and TRBJ1-1, with D perhaps matching TRBD1 (6 bases). The CDR3 sequence is 12 residues long. Germline loops: CDR1 MDHEN, CDR2 SYDVKM. Trimming shortened V by 6 bases and J by 11 bases, and 16 bases separated the two germline ends. For the CDR3, the DNA is TGTGCCAGCAGCGCCCCGGGGGCAATGGCTTTCTTT. The encoded protein is CASSAPGAMAFF. Full variable domain (missing parts from reference TRBV28 and TRBJ1-1): DVKVTQSSRYLVKRTGEKVFLECVQDMDHENMFWYRQDPGLGLRLIYFSYDVKMKEKGDIPEGYSVSREKKERFSLILESASTNQTSMYLCASSAPGAMAFFGQGTRLTVV.